A selection of T cell receptor beta chains follows, all from one sample in a study of CD8+ T cells in alopecia areata. Data came from immunoSEQ multiplex PCR; TCRdb stores just in-frame clones and leaves some out. Of around 190,000 clones detected, 56% appear once; the ten largest clones hold roughly 5.3%. The sample was CD8+ T cells sorted from blood. The source of these receptors is a human donor in good health. The CDR3 runs from the conserved cysteine through the conserved F or W. Fields, in order: J gene, D gene, clone size, V gene, CDR3 DNA, CDR3 protein. D genes are given only for firm matches. The size of a clone is reported for some rows only, either as once, few or many, or as a class for expanded clones.

j_call: TRBJ2-7; d_call: -; clone_size: few; v_call: TRBV15; cdr3_nt: TGTGCCACCAGCAGAGTGGGAAGCCCGGGCCTCCTAAACTACGAGCAGTACTTC; cdr3_aa: CATSRVGSPGLLNYEQYF
j_call: TRBJ2-7; d_call: -; clone_size: -; v_call: TRBV7-7; cdr3_nt: TGTGCCAGCAGCTTAGCTAGCGACTACGAGCAGTACTTC; cdr3_aa: CASSLASDYEQYF
j_call: TRBJ2-1; d_call: -; clone_size: few; v_call: TRBV4-1; cdr3_nt: TGCGCCAGCAGCCCCGTAGGGGCCAATGAGCAGTTCTTC; cdr3_aa: CASSPVGANEQFF
j_call: TRBJ2-5; d_call: TRBD2; clone_size: -; v_call: TRBV10-3; cdr3_nt: TGTGCCGTCTCCCCTAGCGGGGGGCCTCGGCAAGAGACCCAGTACTTC; cdr3_aa: CAVSPSGGPRQETQYF
j_call: TRBJ2-7; d_call: -; clone_size: once; v_call: TRBV29-1; cdr3_nt: TGCAGCTGTCCTGGATTTGCGTCCCCATCTTACGAGCAGTACTTC; cdr3_aa: CSCPGFASPSYEQYF
j_call: TRBJ1-5; d_call: -; clone_size: once; v_call: TRBV18; cdr3_nt: TGTGCCAGCTCACCACAGGGTGAATCCAATCAGCCCCAGCATTTT; cdr3_aa: CASSPQGESNQPQHF
j_call: TRBJ1-1; d_call: -; clone_size: -; v_call: TRBV5-6; cdr3_nt: TGTGCCAGCAGCTCAGAGGGTTCGGTTGGGTACACTGAAGCTTTCTTT; cdr3_aa: CASSSEGSVGYTEAFF
j_call: TRBJ1-1; d_call: -; clone_size: -; v_call: TRBV5-6; cdr3_nt: TGTGCCAGCGACTACCGGACGGGACTTGAAGCTTTCTTT; cdr3_aa: CASDYRTGLEAFF
j_call: TRBJ1-1; d_call: -; clone_size: -; v_call: TRBV2; cdr3_nt: TGTGCCAGCAGTGAACCCTACAAGAACACTGAAGCTTTCTTT; cdr3_aa: CASSEPYKNTEAFF
j_call: TRBJ1-4; d_call: -; clone_size: -; v_call: TRBV23-1; cdr3_nt: TGCGCCAGCGGACGGGACACCCGGGATGAAAAACTGTTTTTT; cdr3_aa: CASGRDTRDEKLFF
j_call: TRBJ2-5; d_call: TRBD2; clone_size: -; v_call: TRBV7-9; cdr3_nt: TGTGCCAGCAGCTGGACCGGGACTAGCGGGGGAAAGACCCAGTACTTC; cdr3_aa: CASSWTGTSGGKTQYF
j_call: TRBJ1-1; d_call: -; clone_size: -; v_call: TRBV29-1; cdr3_nt: TGCAGCGTTGTAGGTGAGCGCACTGAAGCTTTCTTT; cdr3_aa: CSVVGERTEAFF
j_call: TRBJ1-1; d_call: -; clone_size: -; v_call: TRBV6-6; cdr3_nt: TGTGCCATCAAGCACGGGGGTGGCGAAGCTTTCTTT; cdr3_aa: CAIKHGGGEAFF
j_call: TRBJ2-5; d_call: TRBD2; clone_size: -; v_call: TRBV7-8; cdr3_nt: TGTGCCAGCAGGTCCTGGGAGGGCCAAGAGACCCAGTACTTC; cdr3_aa: CASRSWEGQETQYF
j_call: TRBJ1-2; d_call: -; clone_size: -; v_call: TRBV29-1; cdr3_nt: TGCAGCGTTGAGATAGAGGGGACGGCTAACTATGGCTACACCTTC; cdr3_aa: CSVEIEGTANYGYTF
j_call: TRBJ1-1; d_call: -; clone_size: -; v_call: TRBV7-8; cdr3_nt: TGTGCCAGCAGCTCTCGGGCAGGGAGTGACACTGAAGCTTTCTTT; cdr3_aa: CASSSRAGSDTEAFF
j_call: TRBJ2-5; d_call: TRBD2; clone_size: -; v_call: TRBV25-1; cdr3_nt: TGTGCCAGCAGTGACCCCGGGACTAGCGGGCAAGAGACCCAGTACTTC; cdr3_aa: CASSDPGTSGQETQYF
j_call: TRBJ2-7; d_call: -; clone_size: -; v_call: TRBV5-1; cdr3_nt: TGCGCCAGCAGCTTTGAGACTACTTCCTACGAGCAGTACTTC; cdr3_aa: CASSFETTSYEQYF
j_call: TRBJ2-2; d_call: TRBD2; clone_size: -; v_call: TRBV29-1; cdr3_nt: TGCAGCGTGACATCGACTAGCTCCACCGGGGAGCTGTTTTTT; cdr3_aa: CSVTSTSSTGELFF
j_call: TRBJ2-7; d_call: -; clone_size: -; v_call: TRBV9; cdr3_nt: TGTGCCAGCAGCGCCACTCCCGGGTCCTACGAGCAGTACTTC; cdr3_aa: CASSATPGSYEQYF
j_call: TRBJ2-7; d_call: TRBD2; clone_size: once; v_call: TRBV5-4; cdr3_nt: TGTGCCAGCAGCAGATTAAGCGGGACGAGCTCCTACGAGCAGTACTTC; cdr3_aa: CASSRLSGTSSYEQYF
j_call: TRBJ2-5; d_call: -; clone_size: -; v_call: TRBV29-1; cdr3_nt: TGCAGCGTTCCCTCTTTCCCCCAAGAGACCCAGTACTTC; cdr3_aa: CSVPSFPQETQYF
j_call: TRBJ2-5; d_call: TRBD1; clone_size: -; v_call: TRBV5-1; cdr3_nt: TGCGCCAGCAGCTTCACGGACAGGGGGGAAGAGACCCAGTACTTC; cdr3_aa: CASSFTDRGEETQYF
j_call: TRBJ2-5; d_call: -; clone_size: -; v_call: TRBV29-1; cdr3_nt: TGCAGCGTATCATGGGTCGGAACTGAACAAGAGACCCAGTACTTC; cdr3_aa: CSVSWVGTEQETQYF
j_call: TRBJ1-1; d_call: TRBD1; clone_size: few; v_call: TRBV7-6; cdr3_nt: TGTGCCAGCAGCTTAGTCTCCTGGGACAGGGGCACTGAAGCTTTCTTT; cdr3_aa: CASSLVSWDRGTEAFF
j_call: TRBJ2-3; d_call: TRBD1; clone_size: -; v_call: TRBV6-6; cdr3_nt: TGTGCCAGCAGTCGGGGACAGGGTCTCACAGATACGCAGTATTTT; cdr3_aa: CASSRGQGLTDTQYF
j_call: TRBJ1-2; d_call: TRBD1; clone_size: -; v_call: TRBV7-9; cdr3_nt: TGTGCCAGCAGCTACGGACAGGTCCTACGTTATGGCTACACCTTC; cdr3_aa: CASSYGQVLRYGYTF
j_call: TRBJ2-3; d_call: -; clone_size: few; v_call: TRBV6-1; cdr3_nt: TGTGCCAGCAGTGAACCGCCCAGCACAGATACGCAGTATTTT; cdr3_aa: CASSEPPSTDTQYF
j_call: TRBJ1-2; d_call: -; clone_size: -; v_call: TRBV29-1; cdr3_nt: TGCAGCGTTGCCCCGGGGGGGGGCCATGGCTACACCTTC; cdr3_aa: CSVAPGGGHGYTF
j_call: TRBJ1-5; d_call: TRBD1; clone_size: -; v_call: TRBV27; cdr3_nt: TGTGCCAGCAGCCTGACAGGGGATCAGCCCCAGCATTTT; cdr3_aa: CASSLTGDQPQHF
j_call: TRBJ1-2; d_call: -; clone_size: few; v_call: TRBV13; cdr3_nt: TGTGCCAGCACCGAATGGGGGCAAGGCTACACCTTC; cdr3_aa: CASTEWGQGYTF
j_call: TRBJ2-7; d_call: -; clone_size: few; v_call: TRBV27; cdr3_nt: TGTGCCAGCAGCGCCCTACAGAGCTCCTACGAGCAGTACTTC; cdr3_aa: CASSALQSSYEQYF
j_call: TRBJ1-4; d_call: -; clone_size: few; v_call: TRBV5-1; cdr3_nt: TGCGCCAGCAGCGACGACAGAGCAACTAATGAAAAACTGTTTTTT; cdr3_aa: CASSDDRATNEKLFF
j_call: TRBJ2-1; d_call: -; clone_size: -; v_call: TRBV6-4; cdr3_nt: TGTGCCAGCAGTAGTCGGTTGGACAATGAGCAGTTCTTC; cdr3_aa: CASSSRLDNEQFF
j_call: TRBJ1-2; d_call: TRBD1; clone_size: -; v_call: TRBV27; cdr3_nt: TGTGCCAGTGGGGCAGGGGGCTACTATGGCTACACCTTC; cdr3_aa: CASGAGGYYGYTF